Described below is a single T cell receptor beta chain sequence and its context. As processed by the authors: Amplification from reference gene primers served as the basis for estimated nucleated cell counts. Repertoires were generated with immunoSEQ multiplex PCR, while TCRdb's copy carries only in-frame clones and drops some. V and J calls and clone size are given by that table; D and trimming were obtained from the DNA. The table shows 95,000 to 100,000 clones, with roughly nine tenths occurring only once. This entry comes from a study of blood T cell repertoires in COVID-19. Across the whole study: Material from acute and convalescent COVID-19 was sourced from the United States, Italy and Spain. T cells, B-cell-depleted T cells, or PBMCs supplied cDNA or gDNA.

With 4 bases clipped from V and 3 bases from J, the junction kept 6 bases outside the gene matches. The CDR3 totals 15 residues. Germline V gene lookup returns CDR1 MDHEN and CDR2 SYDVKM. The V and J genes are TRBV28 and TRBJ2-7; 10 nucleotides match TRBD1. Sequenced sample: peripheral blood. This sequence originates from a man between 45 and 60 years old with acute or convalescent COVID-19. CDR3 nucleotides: TGTGCCAGCAGTTCCGGGACAGGGGAATACTACGAGCAGTACTTC. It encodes CASSSGTGEYYEQYF.